This TCR beta chain was found in a study of T cell responses to AZD1222 COVID-19 vaccine. Assay: immunoSEQ multiplex PCR; the TCRdb copy retains only in-frame clones and omits some. The sample yields roughly 100,000 clones, 90% seen once. V lost 3 bases and J lost 0, with 9 bases in between. CDR1 SGHNT and CDR2 YYREEE come from the germline V gene (reference sequence). This CDR3 has 15 amino acids. As concerns this clone: What it binds is unknown.

Findings and limits, study-wide: Repertoires were collected only later (after the peak T cell response had occurred). Vaccine-related CD4 TCRs covered spike, predominating at 160-218 and 743-854. Clonal diversity was possibly underestimated, and white British individuals and females predominated among donors.

The specimen was peripheral blood, collected 28 days after the second AZD1222 dose. J is TRBJ2-2 and V is TRBV5-4; D uncertain. The clonotype originates from an adult who received the AZD1222 COVID-19 vaccine. CDR3 DNA sequence: TGTGCCAGCAGCTCCTCCAGGACGAACACCGGGGAGCTGTTTTTT. It is translated as CASSSSRTNTGELFF.